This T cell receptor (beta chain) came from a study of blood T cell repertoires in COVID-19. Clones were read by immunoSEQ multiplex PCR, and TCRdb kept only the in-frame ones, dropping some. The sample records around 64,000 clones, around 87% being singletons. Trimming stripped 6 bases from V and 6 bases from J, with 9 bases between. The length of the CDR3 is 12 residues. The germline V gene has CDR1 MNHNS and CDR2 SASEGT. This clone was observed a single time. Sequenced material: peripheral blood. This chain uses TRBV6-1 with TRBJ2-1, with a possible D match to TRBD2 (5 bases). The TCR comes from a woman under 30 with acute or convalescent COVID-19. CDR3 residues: CASSKAGNEQFF. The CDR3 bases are TGTGCCAGCAGCAAGGCGGGCAATGAGCAGTTCTTC.